The sequence of this T cell receptor (beta chain) was determined in a study of T cell responses to AZD1222 COVID-19 vaccine. Study outcomes and limitations: At 160-218 and 743-854, vaccine-associated CD4 TCRs were dominant, and they spanned spike. Epitopes outside B.1.351 and B.1.1.7 mutated regions reportedly drew nearly half of spike TCRs. In a largely white British group with more females than males, clonal diversity was possibly underestimated.

As concerns this clone: Its antigen is still unknown.

Libraries were prepared by immunoSEQ multiplex PCR; TCRdb keeps only in-frame clonotypes and omits some of them. This repertoire shows over 110,000 clones, 85% to 90% found once; its top ten account for around 1.6%. The germline V gene has CDR1 MNHEY and CDR2 SVGAGI. Trimming shortened V by 4 bases and J by 4 bases, and 13 bases separated the two germline ends. This CDR3 contains 14 residues. Sequences were derived from peripheral blood, sampled 28 days after the second AZD1222 dose. V is TRBV6-5 and J is TRBJ1-2; D uncertain. The origin of this receptor is an adult who received the AZD1222 COVID-19 vaccine. Here the CDR3 DNA reads TGTGCCAGCAGTTCTCTCGCTGGGGTCTATGGCTACACCTTC. Its translation: CASSSLAGVYGYTF.